The present entry profiles one T cell receptor beta chain with its context. These data originate in a study of CD8 T cells in Susac syndrome. The T cells that were sequenced for TCR beta were CD8+ and CD4+ cells from blood. Through negative isolation, CD4+ and CD8+ T cells were obtained, while TEMRA cells were enriched using FACS. Reverse transcription of about 0.5 to 1 ug RNA was carried out with random hexamers. Multiplex immunoSEQ PCR targeted 54 Vbeta and 13 Jbeta TCR beta segments. Via MiXCR, TCRdb re-called the immunoSEQ multiplex PCR reads, giving one row per CDR3 protein. The repertoire consists of roughly 130,000 distinct CDR3 sequences, with 94% occurring once and the leading ten covering over 0.1%. The receptor was derived from a human donor with multiple sclerosis. Sequences were obtained from CD4+ T cells from PBMCs.

The CDR3 DNA reads as TGCAGCGTTGGGGGCAGGGCTTTGAACACTGAAGCTTTCTTT. This translates into CSVGGRALNTEAFF. The V and J genes are TRBV29-1 and TRBJ1-1; D is perhaps TRBD1 (5 bases). CDR1 and CDR2 from the germline V gene are SQVTM and ANQGSEA. Trimming stripped 4 bases from V and 0 bases from J, with 12 bases between. The CDR3 sequence is 14 residues long.